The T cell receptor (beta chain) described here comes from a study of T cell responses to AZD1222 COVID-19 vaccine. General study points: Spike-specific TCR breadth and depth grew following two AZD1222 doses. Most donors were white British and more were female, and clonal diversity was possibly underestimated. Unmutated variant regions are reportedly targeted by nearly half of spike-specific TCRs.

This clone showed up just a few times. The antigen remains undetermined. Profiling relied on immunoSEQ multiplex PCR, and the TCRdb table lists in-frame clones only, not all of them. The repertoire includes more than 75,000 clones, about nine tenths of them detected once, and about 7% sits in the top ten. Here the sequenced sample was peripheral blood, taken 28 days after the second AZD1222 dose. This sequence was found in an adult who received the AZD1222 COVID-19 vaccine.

The CDR3 DNA sequence: TGTGCCAGCAGCTCCAGGACTAGCGGGAGTGTAGATACGCAGTATTTT. This translates into CASSSRTSGSVDTQYF. The chain couples TRBV9 to TRBJ2-3; 13 positions match TRBD2. In germline, CDR1 is SGDLS, CDR2 YYNGEE. Losses at the gene ends were 4 bases for V and 5 bases for J; bases not matched to a gene: 7. The CDR3 totals 16 residues.